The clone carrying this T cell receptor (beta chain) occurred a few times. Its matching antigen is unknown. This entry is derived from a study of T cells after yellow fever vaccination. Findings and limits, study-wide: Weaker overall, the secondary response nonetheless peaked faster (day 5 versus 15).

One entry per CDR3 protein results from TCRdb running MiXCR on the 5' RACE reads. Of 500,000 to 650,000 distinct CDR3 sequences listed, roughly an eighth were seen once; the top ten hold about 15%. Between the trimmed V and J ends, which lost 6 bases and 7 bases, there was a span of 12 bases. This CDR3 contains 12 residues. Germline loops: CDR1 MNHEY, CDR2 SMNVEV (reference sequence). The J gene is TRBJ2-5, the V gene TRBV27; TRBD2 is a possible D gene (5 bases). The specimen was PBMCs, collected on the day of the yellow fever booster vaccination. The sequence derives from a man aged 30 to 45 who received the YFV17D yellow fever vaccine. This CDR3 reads CASRSPGRTQYF. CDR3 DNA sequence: TGTGCCAGCAGATCCCCGGGGAGGACCCAGTACTTC.